Following are 5 T cell receptor beta chains from one sample sequenced in a study of CD8 T cells in ankylosing spondylitis. The study's findings and limits: Blood of patients with ankylosing spondylitis appeared to be characterized by a TCR beta motif of several highly homologous variants.

TCRdb ran MiXCR on the 5' RACE reads and lists one entry per CDR3 protein. The sample lists some 700,000 distinct CDR3 sequences, about 20% occurring once. Their cognate antigens are unknown. Sample: blood, either unsorted or a sorted T cell fraction (not recorded which). Receptors originate from a male donor with ankylosing spondylitis.

In DNA, the CDR3 is TGCGCCAGCAGCTTTGGGATAGCGGGGCCTACGCAGTATTTT. This encodes CASSFGIAGPTQYF. The chain couples TRBV5-1 to TRBJ2-3; 8 bases agree with TRBD2. Germline CDR1 SGHRS, CDR2 YFSETQ. Losses at the gene ends were 2 bases for V and 8 bases for J; bases not matched to a gene: 7. This CDR3 is 14 amino acids long.

The rearrangement joins TRBV5-6 to TRBJ1-3, with a possible D match to TRBD1 (5 bases). This CDR3 is 13 amino acids long. Trimming removed 5 bases from V and 4 bases from J, with 10 bases in between. Germline CDR1 is SGHDT and CDR2 is YYEEEE. The CDR3 here is CASRWGNGNTIYF. The DNA of the CDR3 is TGTGCCAGCAGATGGGGGAACGGAAACACCATATATTTT. Drawing the rest from reference TRBV5-6 and TRBJ1-3, the complete variable domain is DAGVTQSPTHLIKTRGQQVTLRCSPKSGHDTVSWYQQALGQGPQFIFQYYEEEERQRGNFPDRFSGHQFPNYSSELNVNALLLGDSALYLCASRWGNGNTIYFGEGSWLTVV.

This clonotype was observed many times. The chain uses TRBV20-1 and TRBJ1-5; D is perhaps TRBD1 (6 bases). The CDR3 length is 16 residues. The V gene lost 6 bases and the J gene lost 0 bases, with 18 bases spanning the gap. CDR1 and CDR2 from the germline V gene are DFQATT and SNEGSKA (reference sequence). The CDR3 region has the DNA TGCAGTGCCCCACTCACAGGGTCTTATAGCAATCAGCCCCAGCATTTT. It yields the protein CSAPLTGSYSNQPQHF.

This clonotype has more than one count but fewer than ten. In DNA form, the CDR3 reads TGTGCCAGCAGTGACGGGGGGGGGACCACAGATACGCAGTATTTT. Amino acid sequence: CASSDGGGTTDTQYF. This chain joins TRBV6-4 and TRBJ2-3, with 7 bases aligning to TRBD2. V shed 2 bases and J 2 bases; nucleotides not matched to a gene: 4. The CDR3 contains 15 residues. Germline CDR1 is MRHNA and CDR2 is SNTAGT.

The rearrangement joins TRBV29-1 to TRBJ2-1, with D perhaps matching TRBD1 (6 bases). Between the trimmed V and J ends, which lost 6 bases and 0 bases, there was a span of 15 bases. CDR3 length: 15 amino acids. Germline CDR1 and CDR2: SQVTM and ANQGSEA. The CDR3 protein is CSVGTGSSSYNEQFF. The CDR3 bases are TGCAGCGTGGGCACAGGGTCCAGCTCCTACAATGAGCAGTTCTTC.